A single sample is the source of the 7 T cell receptor beta chains below, sequenced in a study of blood T cell repertoires in COVID-19. TCRdb's table, derived via immunoSEQ multiplex PCR, lists solely in-frame clones and lacks some. Of roughly 38,000 clones in the sample, roughly 88% were seen once. The sample taken for sequencing was peripheral blood. The receptors derive from a man aged 65 to 79 with acute or convalescent COVID-19.

By its share, this clone is large. This chain links TRBV19 with TRBJ1-5; no clear D gene. The CDR3 has 14 residues. V was clipped by 2 bases and J by 8 bases, with 13 bases between them. The germline V gene encodes CDR1 LNHDA and CDR2 SQIVND (reference sequence). CDR3 region: CASSINFRGEPQHF. The CDR3 DNA follows: TGTGCCAGTAGTATAAATTTCCGGGGAGAGCCCCAGCATTTT.

The chain is built from TRBV5-5 and TRBJ1-1; D is undetermined. The CDR3 totals 12 residues. The V and J ends lost 2 bases and 8 bases respectively, with 10 bases between them. The germline CDR1 and CDR2 sequences are SGHKS and YYEKEE (reference sequence). CDR3 loop: CASSFSDWEAFF. CDR3 coding DNA: TGTGCCAGCAGCTTTTCAGATTGGGAAGCTTTCTTT.

This clone was picked up one time. The chain is built from TRBV24-1 and TRBJ2-1, with 11 bases identical to TRBD2. J was trimmed by 3 bases and V by 4 bases; bases with no gene match: 7. Germline V gene lookup returns CDR1 KGHDR and CDR2 SFDVKD. This CDR3 has 17 residues. For the CDR3, the DNA is TGTGCCACCAGTGAAGGGACTAGCGGAACTCACTACAATGAGCAGTTCTTC. Protein: CATSEGTSGTHYNEQFF.

This chain connects TRBV12-3 or TRBV12-4 to TRBJ1-2, with 8 positions matching TRBD1. Losses at the gene ends were 3 bases for V and 7 bases for J; bases not matched to a gene: 4. This CDR3 has 13 amino acids. CDR3 region: CASSLTGVGGYTF. The CDR3 DNA reads TGTGCCAGCAGTTTGACAGGGGTAGGTGGCTACACCTTC.

This sequence joins TRBV7-9 and TRBJ1-5, with D tentatively TRBD1 (6 bases). Between the trimmed V and J ends, which lost 6 bases and 7 bases, there was a span of 10 bases. CDR3 length: 12 residues. Germline V gives CDR1 SEHNR, CDR2 FQNEAQ (reference sequence). The CDR3 DNA reads as TGTGCCAGCAGTTTACAGGGCCAGCCCCAGCATTTT. Translation gives CASSLQGQPQHF.

V is TRBV5-8 and J is TRBJ2-5; 7 bases map to TRBD1. Germline CDR1 SGHTS, CDR2 YDEGEE. The CDR3 is 16 residues long. Trimming removed 7 bases from V and 1 base from J; junction bases left unmatched: 13. The CDR3 DNA sequence: TGTGCCAGCGTCAAAAACAGGGGCGCAAGCCAAGAGACCCAGTACTTC. Translating gives CASVKNRGASQETQYF.

The J gene is TRBJ1-5, the V gene TRBV2; 10 nucleotides line up with TRBD1. J was trimmed by 9 bases and V by 5 bases; bases with no gene match: 7. The CDR3 length is 14 residues. Per germline, CDR1 SNHLY and CDR2 FYNNEI. The CDR3 spells CASSLGTGARPQHF. The CDR3 bases are TGTGCCAGCAGTCTTGGGACAGGGGCGCGGCCCCAGCATTTT.